This TCR beta chain comes out of a study of blood T cells in healthy people across ages. Total RNA, at least 5.5 micrograms per sample, was extracted from PBMCs. Next came a second PCR, run for about 7 to 12 cycles, which used a sample-barcoded 5' primer along with a J-beta primer mix. TCRdb recomputed calls from the 5' RACE reads with MiXCR, one row per CDR3 protein. The table includes under 800,000 distinct CDR3 sequences, roughly 44% detected once. V dropped 5 bases and J dropped 1 base, with 11 bases sitting between them. The V gene's germline CDR1 is SGHTA and CDR2 FQGNSA. The CDR3 covers 14 residues. Study-wide results and caveats: Among long-lived donors, naive CD4+ cells were more numerous and diversity higher than in aged donors.

This clonotype is a singleton in its sample. Its antigen is undetermined. The sequencing input was blood. The chain couples TRBV7-2 to TRBJ1-1; maybe TRBD1 (6 bases). The receptor comes from a woman aged 55-75 years in good health. The CDR3 DNA follows: TGTGCCAGCAGCGCCGGACAGACGAACACTGAAGCTTTCTTT. It specifies CASSAGQTNTEAFF.